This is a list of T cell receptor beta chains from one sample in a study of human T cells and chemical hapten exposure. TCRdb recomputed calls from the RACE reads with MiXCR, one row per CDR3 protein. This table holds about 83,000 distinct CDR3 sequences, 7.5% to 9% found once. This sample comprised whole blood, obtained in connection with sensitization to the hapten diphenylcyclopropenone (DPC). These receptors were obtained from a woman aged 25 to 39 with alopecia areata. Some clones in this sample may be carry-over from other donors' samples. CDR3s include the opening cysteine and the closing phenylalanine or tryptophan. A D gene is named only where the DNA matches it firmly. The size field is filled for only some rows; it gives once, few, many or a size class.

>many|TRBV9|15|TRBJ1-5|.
CASSVDGNSNQPQHF
TGTGCCAGCAGCGTAGACGGTAATAGCAATCAGCCCCAGCATTTT
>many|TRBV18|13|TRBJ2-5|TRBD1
CASSRDREETQYF
TGTGCCAGCTCACGCGACAGGGAAGAGACCCAGTACTTC
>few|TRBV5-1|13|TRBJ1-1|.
CASRIGARTEAFF
TGCGCCAGCAGAATAGGAGCGAGGACTGAAGCTTTCTTT
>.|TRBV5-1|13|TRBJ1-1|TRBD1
CASSWTGTVEAFF
TGCGCCAGCAGCTGGACCGGGACAGTTGAAGCTTTCTTT
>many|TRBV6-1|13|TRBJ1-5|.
CASSDRSNQPQHF
TGTGCCAGCAGTGATCGGAGCAATCAGCCCCAGCATTTT
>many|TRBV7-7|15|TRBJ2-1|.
CASSPDRSSYNEQFF
TGTGCCAGCAGCCCAGACCGGAGCTCCTACAATGAGCAGTTCTTC
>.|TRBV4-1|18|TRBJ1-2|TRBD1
CASSQGGTGEYSNYGYTF
TGCGCCAGCAGCCAAGGAGGGACAGGGGAATACTCTAACTATGGCTACACCTTC
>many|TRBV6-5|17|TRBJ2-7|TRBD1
CASSYSYAGTGSHEQYF
TGTGCCAGCAGTTACTCGTACGCCGGGACAGGGAGCCACGAGCAGTACTTC
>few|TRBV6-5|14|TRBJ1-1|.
CASSYVRGDTEAFF
TGTGCCAGCAGTTACGTGAGGGGGGACACTGAAGCTTTCTTT
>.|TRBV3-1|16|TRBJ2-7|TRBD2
CASSQGSWRGDYEQYF
TGTGCCAGCAGCCAAGGTTCATGGCGGGGGGACTACGAGCAGTACTTC
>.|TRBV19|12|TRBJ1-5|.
CASSIRPQPQHF
TGTGCCAGTAGTATACGTCCCCAGCCCCAGCATTTT
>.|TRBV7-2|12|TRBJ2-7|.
CASSPSPFEQYF
TGTGCCAGCAGCCCCAGCCCCTTCGAGCAGTACTTC
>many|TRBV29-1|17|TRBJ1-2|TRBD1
CSVTRVGAGGAGYGYTF
TGCAGCGTAACACGCGTGGGGGCAGGGGGCGCGGGATATGGCTACACCTTC
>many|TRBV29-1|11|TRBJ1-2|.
CSGSTAYGYTF
TGCAGCGGGTCAACTGCCTATGGCTACACCTTC
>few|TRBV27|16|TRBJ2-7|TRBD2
CASGSTSGGRSYEQYF
TGTGCCAGCGGCTCGACTAGCGGGGGGAGGTCCTACGAGCAGTACTTC
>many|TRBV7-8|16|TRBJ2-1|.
CASSLGLGISYNEQFF
TGTGCCAGCAGCTTAGGGCTCGGGATTTCCTACAATGAGCAGTTCTTC
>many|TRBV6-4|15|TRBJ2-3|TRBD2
CASSGTSGGTDTQYF
TGTGCCAGCAGTGGGACTAGCGGGGGCACAGATACGCAGTATTTT
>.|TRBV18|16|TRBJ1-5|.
CASSPPRNEGNQPQHF
TGTGCCAGCTCACCACCGCGGAATGAGGGCAATCAGCCCCAGCATTTT
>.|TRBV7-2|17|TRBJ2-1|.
CASSLAKGPRSSNEQFF
TGTGCCAGCAGCTTAGCGAAGGGGCCACGTAGTTCCAATGAGCAGTTCTTC
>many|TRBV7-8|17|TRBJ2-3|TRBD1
CASSLAGTGPSTDTQYF
TGTGCCAGCAGCTTAGCGGGGACAGGGCCTAGCACAGATACGCAGTATTTT
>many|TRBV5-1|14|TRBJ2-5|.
CASSLGGVIPFQYF
TGCGCCAGCAGCTTGGGAGGTGTCATCCCTTTCCAGTACTTC
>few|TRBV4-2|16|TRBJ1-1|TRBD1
CASSQGPGQANTEAFF
TGTGCCAGCAGCCAAGGTCCGGGACAGGCGAACACTGAAGCTTTCTTT
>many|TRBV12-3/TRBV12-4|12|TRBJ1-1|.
CASSFAGGGAFF
TGTGCCAGCAGTTTCGCGGGGGGGGGAGCTTTCTTT
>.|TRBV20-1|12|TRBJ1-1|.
CSARDGYTEAFF
TGCAGTGCTAGAGATGGGTACACTGAAGCTTTCTTT
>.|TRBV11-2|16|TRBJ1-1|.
CASSLGFSRVDTEAFF
TGTGCCAGCAGCTTAGGCTTCTCAAGGGTGGACACTGAAGCTTTCTTT
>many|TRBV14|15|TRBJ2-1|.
CASSPGPKLYNEQFF
TGTGCCAGCAGCCCGGGACCGAAGCTATACAATGAGCAGTTCTTC
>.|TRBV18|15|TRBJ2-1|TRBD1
CASYSGTGPYNEQFF
TGTGCCAGCTACTCCGGGACAGGGCCCTACAATGAGCAGTTCTTC
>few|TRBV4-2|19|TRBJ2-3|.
CASSQDREGRTQPGDTQYF
TGTGCCAGCAGCCAAGATAGAGAGGGGAGGACTCAACCAGGGGATACGCAGTATTTT
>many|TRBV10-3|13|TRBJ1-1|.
CAISDLVDTEAFF
TGTGCCATCAGTGATTTAGTAGACACTGAAGCTTTCTTT
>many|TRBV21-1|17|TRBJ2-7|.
CASSKAGQCKPSYEQYF
TGTGCCAGCAGCAAAGCGGGACAGTGCAAACCATCCTACGAGCAGTACTTC
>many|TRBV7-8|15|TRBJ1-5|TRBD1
CASSLGTGKAQPQHF
TGTGCCAGCAGCTTAGGGACAGGGAAGGCGCAGCCCCAGCATTTT
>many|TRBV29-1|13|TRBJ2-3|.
CSVERGGTDTQYF
TGCAGCGTTGAGAGAGGGGGAACAGATACGCAGTATTTT